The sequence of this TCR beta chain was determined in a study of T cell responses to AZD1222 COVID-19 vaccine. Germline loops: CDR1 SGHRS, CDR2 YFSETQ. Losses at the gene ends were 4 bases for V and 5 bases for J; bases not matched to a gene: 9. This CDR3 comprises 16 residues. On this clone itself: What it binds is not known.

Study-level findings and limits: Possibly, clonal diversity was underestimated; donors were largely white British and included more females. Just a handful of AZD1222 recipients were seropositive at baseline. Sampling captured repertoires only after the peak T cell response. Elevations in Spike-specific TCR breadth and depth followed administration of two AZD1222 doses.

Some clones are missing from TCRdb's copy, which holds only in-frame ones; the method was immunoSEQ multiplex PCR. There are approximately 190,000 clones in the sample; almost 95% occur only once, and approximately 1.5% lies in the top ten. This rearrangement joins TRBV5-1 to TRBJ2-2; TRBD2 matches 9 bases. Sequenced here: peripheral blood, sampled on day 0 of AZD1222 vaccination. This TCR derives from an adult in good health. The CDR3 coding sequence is TGCGCCAGCAGCCTGGAGAGCGGGGGGCTAACCGGGGAGCTGTTTTTT. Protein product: CASSLESGGLTGELFF.